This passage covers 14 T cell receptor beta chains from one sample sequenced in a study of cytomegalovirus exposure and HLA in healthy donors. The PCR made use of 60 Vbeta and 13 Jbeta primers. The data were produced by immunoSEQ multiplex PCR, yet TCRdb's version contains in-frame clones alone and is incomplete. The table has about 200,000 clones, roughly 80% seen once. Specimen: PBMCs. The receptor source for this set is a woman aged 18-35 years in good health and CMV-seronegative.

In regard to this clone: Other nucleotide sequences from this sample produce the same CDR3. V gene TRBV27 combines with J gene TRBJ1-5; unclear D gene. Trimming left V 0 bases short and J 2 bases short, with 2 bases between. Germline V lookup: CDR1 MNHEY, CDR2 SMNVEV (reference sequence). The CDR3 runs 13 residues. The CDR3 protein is CASSLSGNQPQHF. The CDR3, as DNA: TGTGCCAGCAGTTTATCCGGCAATCAGCCCCAGCATTTT.

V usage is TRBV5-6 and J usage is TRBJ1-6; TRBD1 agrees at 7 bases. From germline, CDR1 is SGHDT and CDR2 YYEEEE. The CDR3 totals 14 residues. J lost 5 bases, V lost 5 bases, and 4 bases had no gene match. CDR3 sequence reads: CASRQTGNNSPLHF. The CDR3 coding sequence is TGTGCCAGCAGGCAGACAGGGAATAATTCACCCCTCCACTTT.

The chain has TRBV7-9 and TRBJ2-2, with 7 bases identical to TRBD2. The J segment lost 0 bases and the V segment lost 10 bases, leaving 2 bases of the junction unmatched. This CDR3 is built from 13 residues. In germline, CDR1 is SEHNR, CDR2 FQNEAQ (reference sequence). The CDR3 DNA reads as TGTGCCAAGCTAGCGGCGAACACCGGGGAGCTGTTTTTT. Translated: CAKLAANTGELFF.

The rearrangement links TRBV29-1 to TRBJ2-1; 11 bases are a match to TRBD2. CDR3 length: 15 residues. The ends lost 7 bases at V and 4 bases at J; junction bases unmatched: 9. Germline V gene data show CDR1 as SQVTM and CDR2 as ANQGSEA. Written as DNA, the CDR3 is TGCAGCGCCAGGACGGGACTAGCGGTGTACAATGAGCAGTTCTTC. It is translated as CSARTGLAVYNEQFF.

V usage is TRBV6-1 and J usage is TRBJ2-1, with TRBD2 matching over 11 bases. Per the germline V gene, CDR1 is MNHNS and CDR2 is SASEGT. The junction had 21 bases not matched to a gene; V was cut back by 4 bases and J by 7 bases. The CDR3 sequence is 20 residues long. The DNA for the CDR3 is TGTGCCAGCAGTGCCTGGGGGGAAGGACTAGCGGGCTCCCTGGGGAATGAGCAGTTCTTC. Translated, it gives CASSAWGEGLAGSLGNEQFF.

CDR3 residues: CASSLLGTGDLNTEAFF. CDR3 nucleotides: TGTGCCAGTAGCCTGCTTGGGACAGGGGACCTGAACACTGAAGCTTTCTTT. The chain uses TRBV19 and TRBJ1-1; the match to TRBD1 covers 10 bases. Germline CDR1 LNHDA, CDR2 SQIVND (reference sequence). Germline trimming cut 6 bases from V and 0 bases from J; bases unmatched to any gene: 10. The CDR3 is 17 residues long.

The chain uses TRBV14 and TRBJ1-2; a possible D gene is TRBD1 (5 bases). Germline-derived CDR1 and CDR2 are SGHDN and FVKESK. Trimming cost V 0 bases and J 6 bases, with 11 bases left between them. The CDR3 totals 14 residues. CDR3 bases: TGTGCCAGCAGCCAAGAGACCAGGGTGAATGGCTACACCTTC. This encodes CASSQETRVNGYTF.

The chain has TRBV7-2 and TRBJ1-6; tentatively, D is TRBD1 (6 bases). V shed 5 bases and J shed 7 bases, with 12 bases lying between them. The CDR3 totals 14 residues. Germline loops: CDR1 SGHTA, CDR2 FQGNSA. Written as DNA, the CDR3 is TGTGCCAGCAGCCCTCAGGGGTGGAATTCACCCCTCCACTTT. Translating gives CASSPQGWNSPLHF. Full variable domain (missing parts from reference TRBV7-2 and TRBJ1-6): GAGVSQSPSNKVTEKGKDVELRCDPISGHTALYWYRQSLGQGLEFLIYFQGNSAPDKSGLPSDRFSAERTGGSVSTLTIQRTQQEDSAVYLCASSPQGWNSPLHFGNGTRLTVT.

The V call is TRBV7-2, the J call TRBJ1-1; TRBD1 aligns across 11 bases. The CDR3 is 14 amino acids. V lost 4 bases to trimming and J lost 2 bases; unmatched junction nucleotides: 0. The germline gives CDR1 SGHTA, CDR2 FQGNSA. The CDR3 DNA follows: TGTGCCAGCAGCTGGACAGGGGGCAACACTGAAGCTTTCTTT. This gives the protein CASSWTGGNTEAFF.

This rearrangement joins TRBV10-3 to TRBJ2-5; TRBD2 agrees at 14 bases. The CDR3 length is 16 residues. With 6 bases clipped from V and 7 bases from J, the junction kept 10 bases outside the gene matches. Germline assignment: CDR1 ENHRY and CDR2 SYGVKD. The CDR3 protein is CAISVGGLAGGGTQYF. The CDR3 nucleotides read TGTGCCATCAGCGTGGGTGGACTAGCGGGGGGAGGGACCCAGTACTTC.

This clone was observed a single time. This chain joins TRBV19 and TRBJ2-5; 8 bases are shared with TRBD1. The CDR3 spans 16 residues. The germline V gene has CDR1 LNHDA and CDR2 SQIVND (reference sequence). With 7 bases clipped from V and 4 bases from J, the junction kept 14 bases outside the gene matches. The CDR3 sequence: CASKSPGTGNRETQYF. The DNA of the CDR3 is TGTGCCAGTAAGTCCCCGGGGACAGGAAACCGAGAGACCCAGTACTTC.

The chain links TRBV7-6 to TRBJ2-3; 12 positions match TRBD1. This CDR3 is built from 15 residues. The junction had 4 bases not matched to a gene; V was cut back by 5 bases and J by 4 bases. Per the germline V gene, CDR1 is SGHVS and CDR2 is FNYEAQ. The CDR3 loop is CASSHRDRGPDTQYF. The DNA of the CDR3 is TGTGCCAGCAGCCACCGGGACAGGGGGCCAGATACGCAGTATTTT.

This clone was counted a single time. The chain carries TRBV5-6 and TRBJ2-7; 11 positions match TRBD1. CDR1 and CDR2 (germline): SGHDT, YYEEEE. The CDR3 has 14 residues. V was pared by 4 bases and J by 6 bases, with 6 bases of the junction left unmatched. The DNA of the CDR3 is TGTGCCAGCAGCCTTGGACAGGGGGCGCCCGAGCAGTACTTC. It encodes CASSLGQGAPEQYF.

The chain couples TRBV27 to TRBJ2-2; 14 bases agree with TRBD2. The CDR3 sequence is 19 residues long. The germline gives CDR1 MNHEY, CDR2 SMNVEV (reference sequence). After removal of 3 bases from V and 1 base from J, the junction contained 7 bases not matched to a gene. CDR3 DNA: TGTGCCAGCAGTTTCCTCGGGACTAGCGGGAGTCGGAACACCGGGGAGCTGTTTTTT. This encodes CASSFLGTSGSRNTGELFF.